The rows below give T cell receptor beta chains drawn from one sample of a study of technical replicates of blood from several donors. Assay used: immunoSEQ multiplex PCR; TCRdb lists only in-frame clones, some missing. This sample has roughly 70,000 clones, with more than 90% found just once. What was sequenced was PBMCs. Receptors were obtained from a human donor in good health. Some clones in this sample may be carry-over from other donors' samples. Both conserved end residues are part of each CDR3. The order of the fields is D gene, J gene, V gene, clone size, CDR3 protein, CDR3 DNA. D genes are given only for firm matches. The size field is filled for only some rows; it gives once, few, many or a size class.

D: -
J: TRBJ2-5
V: TRBV5-4
size: -
CDR3: CASSPVERPETQYF
DNA: TGTGCCAGCAGCCCCGTTGAGCGGCCAGAGACCCAGTACTTC

D: -
J: TRBJ2-5
V: TRBV4-1
size: -
CDR3: CASSQGNRETQYF
DNA: TGCGCCAGCAGCCAAGGCAATCGGGAGACCCAGTACTTC

D: TRBD1
J: TRBJ2-7
V: TRBV18
size: -
CDR3: CASSPGQGAYEQYF
DNA: TGTGCCAGCTCGCCGGGACAGGGAGCCTACGAGCAGTACTTC

D: TRBD1
J: TRBJ2-7
V: TRBV5-6
size: -
CDR3: CASSQWDRLSYEQYF
DNA: TGTGCCAGCAGCCAATGGGACAGGCTGTCCTACGAGCAGTACTTC

D: TRBD2
J: TRBJ2-3
V: TRBV2
size: -
CDR3: CASRTGLSTDTQYF
DNA: TGTGCCAGCAGAACGGGACTATCTACAGATACGCAGTATTTT

D: -
J: TRBJ2-5
V: TRBV21-1
size: -
CDR3: CASSQWDTNQETQYF
DNA: TGTGCCAGCAGCCAGTGGGACACGAACCAAGAGACCCAGTACTTC

D: -
J: TRBJ2-3
V: TRBV2
size: -
CDR3: CAGSDTYTDTQYF
DNA: TGTGCGGGTAGTGACACCTACACAGATACGCAGTATTTT

D: -
J: TRBJ2-7
V: TRBV5-4
size: few
CDR3: CASSWDPSDHSYEQYF
DNA: TGTGCCAGCAGCTGGGACCCTAGCGATCACTCCTACGAGCAGTACTTC

D: TRBD1
J: TRBJ1-2
V: TRBV5-1
size: -
CDR3: CASSPGQGASGGYTF
DNA: TGCGCCAGCAGCCCCGGACAGGGGGCTTCGGGTGGCTACACCTTC

D: TRBD1
J: TRBJ1-2
V: TRBV5-4
size: -
CDR3: CASGGTGSGYGYTF
DNA: TGTGCCAGCGGAGGGACAGGGTCGGGCTATGGCTACACCTTC

D: TRBD1
J: TRBJ1-2
V: TRBV4-3
size: -
CDR3: CASSLDRVGYTF
DNA: TGCGCCAGCAGCCTGGACAGGGTGGGCTACACCTTC

D: -
J: TRBJ1-2
V: TRBV6-1
size: -
CDR3: CASSEPYNFRNYGYTF
DNA: TGTGCCAGCAGTGAACCGTACAATTTTCGTAACTATGGCTACACCTTC

D: -
J: TRBJ2-1
V: TRBV7-9
size: -
CDR3: CASSPYNEQFF
DNA: TGTGCCAGCAGCCCTTACAATGAGCAGTTCTTC

D: TRBD2
J: TRBJ2-5
V: TRBV19
size: -
CDR3: CASSARRLSGTIQETQYF
DNA: TGTGCCAGTAGTGCAAGGAGACTTAGCGGGACGATACAAGAGACCCAGTACTTC

D: TRBD2
J: TRBJ2-3
V: TRBV27
size: -
CDR3: CASSRSSGGADTQYF
DNA: TGTGCCAGCAGTAGATCTAGCGGGGGGGCAGATACGCAGTATTTT

D: TRBD1
J: TRBJ1-1
V: TRBV5-4
size: -
CDR3: CASSPDRGTMAFF
DNA: TGTGCCAGCAGTCCAGACAGGGGGACGATGGCTTTCTTT

D: -
J: TRBJ2-3
V: TRBV27
size: -
CDR3: CASSLGGGPDTQYF
DNA: TGTGCCAGCAGTTTAGGTGGGGGCCCAGATACGCAGTATTTT

D: -
J: TRBJ2-7
V: TRBV5-1
size: -
CDR3: CASSFGGQGLSYEQYF
DNA: TGCGCCAGCAGCTTCGGAGGGCAGGGACTCTCCTACGAGCAGTACTTC

D: TRBD2
J: TRBJ2-7
V: TRBV10-3
size: -
CDR3: CAISGTSGKPSEQYF
DNA: TGTGCCATCAGTGGGACTAGCGGGAAGCCCTCCGAGCAGTACTTC

D: TRBD2
J: TRBJ2-3
V: TRBV7-2
size: -
CDR3: CASSFSSGDTDTQYF
DNA: TGTGCCAGCAGCTTTAGTAGCGGGGACACAGATACGCAGTATTTT

D: TRBD1
J: TRBJ1-2
V: TRBV18
size: -
CDR3: CASSPPGQGAVGYTF
DNA: TGTGCCAGCTCACCCCCGGGACAGGGGGCTGTCGGCTACACCTTC

D: TRBD1
J: TRBJ1-2
V: TRBV6-5
size: -
CDR3: CASLPGQGYGYTF
DNA: TGTGCCAGCTTACCGGGACAGGGGTATGGCTACACCTTC

D: -
J: TRBJ1-5
V: TRBV6-1
size: -
CDR3: CAGSRGGGGNQPQHF
DNA: TGTGCGGGATCGCGAGGGGGGGGCGGCAATCAGCCCCAGCATTTT

D: -
J: TRBJ1-1
V: TRBV7-2
size: -
CDR3: CASSQGALTEAFF
DNA: TGTGCCAGCAGCCAAGGGGCCCTCACTGAAGCTTTCTTT

D: -
J: TRBJ1-5
V: TRBV28
size: -
CDR3: CASKGYSNQPQHF
DNA: TGTGCCAGCAAGGGGTATAGCAATCAGCCCCAGCATTTT

D: -
J: TRBJ2-7
V: TRBV7-9
size: -
CDR3: CASSLGTAYEQYF
DNA: TGTGCCAGCAGCTTAGGGACAGCCTACGAGCAGTACTTC

D: -
J: TRBJ2-1
V: TRBV27
size: -
CDR3: CASSGGGNEQFF
DNA: TGTGCCAGCAGTGGCGGCGGCAATGAGCAGTTCTTC

D: TRBD1
J: TRBJ2-4
V: TRBV28
size: -
CDR3: CASSPRTGANIQYF
DNA: TGTGCCAGCAGTCCCCGGACAGGGGCGAACATTCAGTACTTC

D: TRBD2
J: TRBJ2-3
V: TRBV19
size: -
CDR3: CASRTSRGGTDTQYF
DNA: TGTGCCAGTAGGACTAGCCGGGGAGGCACAGATACGCAGTATTTT

D: TRBD1
J: TRBJ2-3
V: TRBV25-1
size: -
CDR3: CASSALGQGVTDTQYF
DNA: TGTGCCAGCAGCGCGCTAGGACAGGGGGTAACAGATACGCAGTATTTT

D: -
J: TRBJ2-5
V: TRBV20-1
size: -
CDR3: CSANYQETQYF
DNA: TGCAGTGCTAACTACCAAGAGACCCAGTACTTC

D: -
J: TRBJ1-1
V: TRBV19
size: -
CDR3: CASSMGGLATEAFF
DNA: TGTGCCAGTAGTATGGGGGGGCTTGCCACTGAAGCTTTCTTT

D: TRBD2
J: TRBJ2-3
V: TRBV2
size: once
CDR3: CASRSSGAGDTQYF
DNA: TGTGCCAGCAGATCGAGCGGGGCTGGAGATACGCAGTATTTT

D: TRBD1
J: TRBJ2-1
V: TRBV27
size: -
CDR3: CASSFFGQGRNEQFF
DNA: TGTGCCAGCAGTTTTTTCGGACAGGGCCGGAATGAGCAGTTCTTC

D: TRBD1
J: TRBJ1-3
V: TRBV6-5
size: -
CDR3: CASSYSQGSSGNTIYF
DNA: TGTGCCAGCAGTTACTCACAGGGGAGCTCTGGAAACACCATATATTTT

D: TRBD1
J: TRBJ2-6
V: TRBV5-6
size: -
CDR3: CASSKTGGTFSGANVLTF
DNA: TGTGCCAGCAGCAAGACAGGGGGCACCTTCTCTGGGGCCAACGTCCTGACTTTC

D: -
J: TRBJ2-5
V: TRBV6-6
size: -
CDR3: CASSYIRPWALETQYF
DNA: TGTGCCAGCAGTTATATACGTCCGTGGGCATTGGAGACCCAGTACTTC

D: TRBD1
J: TRBJ1-2
V: TRBV5-1
size: -
CDR3: CASSSAGTGPYGYTF
DNA: TGCGCCAGCAGCAGTGCCGGGACAGGGCCATATGGCTACACCTTC

D: -
J: TRBJ1-4
V: TRBV7-7
size: -
CDR3: CASSLGPVRTSNEKLFF
DNA: TGTGCCAGCAGCTTAGGTCCTGTCAGAACCTCTAATGAAAAACTGTTTTTT

D: -
J: TRBJ2-4
V: TRBV6-1
size: -
CDR3: CASSEALSGRAAKNIQYF
DNA: TGTGCCAGCAGTGAAGCGCTGTCGGGCAGGGCCGCCAAAAACATTCAGTACTTC

D: TRBD1
J: TRBJ1-1
V: TRBV2
size: -
CDR3: CASRMGQGKSPNTEAFF
DNA: TGTGCCAGCAGGATGGGACAGGGAAAATCCCCGAACACTGAAGCTTTCTTT

D: -
J: TRBJ1-6
V: TRBV5-8
size: -
CDR3: CASMGEGWNSPLHF
DNA: TGTGCCAGCATGGGAGAAGGGTGGAATTCACCCCTCCACTTT

D: TRBD2
J: TRBJ2-2
V: TRBV5-1
size: -
CDR3: CASSLGSSGRRDTGELFF
DNA: TGCGCCAGCAGCTTGGGGTCTAGCGGGAGGCGAGACACCGGGGAGCTGTTTTTT

D: TRBD1
J: TRBJ1-5
V: TRBV30
size: -
CDR3: CAWSLGGTGGQPQHF
DNA: TGTGCCTGGAGTCTAGGTGGGACAGGGGGCCAGCCCCAGCATTTT